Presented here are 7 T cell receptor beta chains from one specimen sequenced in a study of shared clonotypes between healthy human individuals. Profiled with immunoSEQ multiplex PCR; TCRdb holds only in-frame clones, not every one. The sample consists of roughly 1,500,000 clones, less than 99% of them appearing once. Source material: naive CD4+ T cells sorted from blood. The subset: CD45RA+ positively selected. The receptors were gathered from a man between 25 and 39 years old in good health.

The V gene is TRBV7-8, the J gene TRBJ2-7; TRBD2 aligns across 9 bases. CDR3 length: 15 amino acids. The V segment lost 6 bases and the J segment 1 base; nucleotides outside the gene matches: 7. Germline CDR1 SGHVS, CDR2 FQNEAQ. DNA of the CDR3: TGTGCCAGCAGACACAGACTAGCGGTTTCCTACGAGCAGTACTTC. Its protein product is CASRHRLAVSYEQYF.

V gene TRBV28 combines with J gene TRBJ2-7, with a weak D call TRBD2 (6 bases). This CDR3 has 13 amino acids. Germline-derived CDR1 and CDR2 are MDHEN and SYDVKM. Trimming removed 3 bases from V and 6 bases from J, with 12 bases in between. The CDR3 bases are TGTGCCAGCAGTTTTTCCTTCGGGAGCGAGCAGTACTTC. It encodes CASSFSFGSEQYF.

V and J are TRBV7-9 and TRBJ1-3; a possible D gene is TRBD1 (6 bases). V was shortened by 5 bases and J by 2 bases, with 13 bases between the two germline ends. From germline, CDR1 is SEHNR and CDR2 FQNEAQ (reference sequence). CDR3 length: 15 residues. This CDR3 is CASSQTSGAGNTIYF. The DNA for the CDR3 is TGTGCCAGCAGCCAGACCTCAGGGGCTGGAAACACCATATATTTT.

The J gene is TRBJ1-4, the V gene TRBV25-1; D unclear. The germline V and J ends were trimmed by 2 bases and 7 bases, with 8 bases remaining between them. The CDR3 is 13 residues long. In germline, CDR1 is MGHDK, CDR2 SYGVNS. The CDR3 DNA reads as TGTGCCAGCAGTGAACGGGTTGCTGAAAAACTGTTTTTT. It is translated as CASSERVAEKLFF. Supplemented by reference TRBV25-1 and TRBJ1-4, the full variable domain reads EADIYQTPRYLVIGTGKKITLECSQTMGHDKMYWYQQDPGMELHLIHYSYGVNSTEKGDLSSESTVSRIRTEHFPLTLESARPSHTSQYLCASSERVAEKLFFGSGTQLSVL.

For the CDR3, the DNA is TGTGCCAGCAGCGGTGTCCGAGCCGGGGATACGCAGTATTTT. Its translation: CASSGVRAGDTQYF. The chain joins TRBV4-2 to TRBJ2-3; no clear D. The CDR3 length is 14 residues. Between the trimmed V and J ends, which lost 5 bases and 6 bases, there was a span of 15 bases. The V gene's germline CDR1 is LGHNA and CDR2 YNFKEQ.

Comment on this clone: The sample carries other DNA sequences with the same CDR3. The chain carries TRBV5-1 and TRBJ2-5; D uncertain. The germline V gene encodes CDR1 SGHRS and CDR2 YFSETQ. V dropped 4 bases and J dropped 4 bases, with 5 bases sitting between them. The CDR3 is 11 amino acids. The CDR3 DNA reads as TGCGCCAGCAGCCCTGGAGAGACCCAGTACTTC. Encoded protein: CASSPGETQYF.

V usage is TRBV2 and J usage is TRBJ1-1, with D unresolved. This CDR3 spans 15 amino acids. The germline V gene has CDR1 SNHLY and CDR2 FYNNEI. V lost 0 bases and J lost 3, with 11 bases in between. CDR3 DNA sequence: TGTGCCAGCAGTGAAGCCCCCCAGGCTTACACTGAAGCTTTCTTT. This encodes CASSEAPQAYTEAFF.